The TCR beta chain described here comes from a study of T-cell memory formation after mild COVID-19. For the study at large: Clustering of TCRs was largely donor specific. Study-wide results and caveats: Memory from before infection featured some responding clones, which suggests cross-reactive memory joined. Among contracting clones, CD4+ were mainly CM/EM and CD8+ enriched in EMRA.

The CDR3 is 18 residues long. Per germline, CDR1 SGHDN and CDR2 FVKESK. Losses at the gene ends were 4 bases for V and 4 bases for J; bases not matched to a gene: 9. There are a few counts of this clonotype. What it recognizes is unknown. It was 5'RACE with constant-segment primers that produced the TCR alpha and TCR beta cDNA libraries, which carried sample barcodes and UMIs. MiXCR, run by TCRdb on the 5' RACE reads, gives a single entry per CDR3 protein. The sample shows hundreds of thousands of distinct CDR3 sequences, around 27% of them seen only once. This receptor was taken from an adult woman who had mild COVID-19 (a few samples of this study predate the infection). Cell type and time point are not known. Sequenced material: PBMCs or a T cell subset sorted from them (not recorded which). The chain is built from TRBV14 and TRBJ2-5, with 16 bases matching TRBD2. This CDR3 reads CASSPGTSGRALGETQYF. CDR3 DNA sequence: TGTGCCAGCAGCCCCGGGACTAGCGGGAGGGCCCTCGGAGAGACCCAGTACTTC.